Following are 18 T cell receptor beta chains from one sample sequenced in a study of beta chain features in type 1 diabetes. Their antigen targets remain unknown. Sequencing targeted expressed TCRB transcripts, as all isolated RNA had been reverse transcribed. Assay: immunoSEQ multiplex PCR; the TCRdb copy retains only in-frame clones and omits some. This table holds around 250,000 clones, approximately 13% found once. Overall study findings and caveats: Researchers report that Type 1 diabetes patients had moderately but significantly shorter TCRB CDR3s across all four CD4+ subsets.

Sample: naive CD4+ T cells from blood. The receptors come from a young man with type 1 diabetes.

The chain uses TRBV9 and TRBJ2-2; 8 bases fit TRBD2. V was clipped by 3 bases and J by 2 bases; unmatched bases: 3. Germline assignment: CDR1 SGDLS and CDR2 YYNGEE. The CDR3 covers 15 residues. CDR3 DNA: TGTGCCAGCAGCGAGGGACTAGGTAACACCGGGGAGCTGTTTTTT. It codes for CASSEGLGNTGELFF.

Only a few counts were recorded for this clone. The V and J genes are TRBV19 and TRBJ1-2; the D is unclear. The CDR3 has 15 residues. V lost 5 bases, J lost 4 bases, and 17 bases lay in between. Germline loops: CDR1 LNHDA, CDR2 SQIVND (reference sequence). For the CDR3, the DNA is TGTGCCAGTAGTCTCGAGGAGGGAGGACTCTATGGCTACACCTTC. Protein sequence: CASSLEEGGLYGYTF.

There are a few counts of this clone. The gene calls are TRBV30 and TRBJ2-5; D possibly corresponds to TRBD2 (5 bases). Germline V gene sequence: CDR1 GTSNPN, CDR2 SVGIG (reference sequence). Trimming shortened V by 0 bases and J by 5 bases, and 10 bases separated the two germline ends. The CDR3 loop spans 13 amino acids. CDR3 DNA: TGTGCCTGGAGTGTACGCGGGCTGGAGACCCAGTACTTC. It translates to CAWSVRGLETQYF. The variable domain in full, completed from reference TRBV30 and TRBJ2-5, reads SQTIHQWPATLVQPVGSPLSLECTVEGTSNPNLYWYRQAAGRGLQLLFYSVGIGQISSEVPQNLSASRPQDRQFILSSKKLLLSDSGFYLCAWSVRGLETQYFGPGTRLLVL.

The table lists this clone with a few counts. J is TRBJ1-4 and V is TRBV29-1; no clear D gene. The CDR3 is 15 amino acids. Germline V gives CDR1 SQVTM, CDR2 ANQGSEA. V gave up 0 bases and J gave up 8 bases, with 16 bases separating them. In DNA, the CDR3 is TGCAGCGTTGAAGATAGGTCGGGGTTCAGAGAAAAACTGTTTTTT. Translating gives CSVEDRSGFREKLFF.

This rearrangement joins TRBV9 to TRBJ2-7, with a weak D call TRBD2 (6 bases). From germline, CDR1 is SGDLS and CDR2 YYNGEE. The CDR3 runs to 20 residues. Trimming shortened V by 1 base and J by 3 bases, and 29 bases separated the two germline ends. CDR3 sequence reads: CASSVRDHRAGGNEYYEQYF. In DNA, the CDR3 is TGTGCCAGCAGCGTAAGGGACCACCGCGCCGGGGGTAACGAATACTACGAGCAGTACTTC.

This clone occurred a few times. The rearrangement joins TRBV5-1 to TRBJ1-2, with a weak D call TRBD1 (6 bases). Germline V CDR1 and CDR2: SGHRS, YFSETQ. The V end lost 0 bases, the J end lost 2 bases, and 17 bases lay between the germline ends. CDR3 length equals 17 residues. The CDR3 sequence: CASSLGIGTSANYGYTF. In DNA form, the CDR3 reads TGCGCCAGCAGCTTGGGCATAGGGACATCCGCGAACTATGGCTACACCTTC.

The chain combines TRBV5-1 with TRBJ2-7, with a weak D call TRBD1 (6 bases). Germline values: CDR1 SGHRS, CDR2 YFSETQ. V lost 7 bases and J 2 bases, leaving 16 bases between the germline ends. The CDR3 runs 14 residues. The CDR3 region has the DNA TGCGCCAGCGGGGAACAGGGACCCCCCTACGAGCAGTACTTC. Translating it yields CASGEQGPPYEQYF.

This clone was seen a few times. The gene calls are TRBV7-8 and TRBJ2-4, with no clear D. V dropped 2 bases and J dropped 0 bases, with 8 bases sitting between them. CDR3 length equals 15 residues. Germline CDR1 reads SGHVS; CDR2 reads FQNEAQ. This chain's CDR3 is CASSLSSIAKNIQYF. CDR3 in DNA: TGTGCCAGCAGCTTAAGCTCTATAGCCAAAAACATTCAGTACTTC.

CDR3 in DNA: TGTGCCAGCAGTGCAACCCAGGGGTCTGGCTACACCTTC. Translating it yields CASSATQGSGYTF. This chain joins TRBV6-1 and TRBJ1-2; D is perhaps TRBD1 (6 bases). CDR1 and CDR2 from the germline V gene are MNHNS and SASEGT. This CDR3 region has 13 residues. The V gene lost 4 bases and the J gene lost 7 bases, with 13 bases spanning the gap.

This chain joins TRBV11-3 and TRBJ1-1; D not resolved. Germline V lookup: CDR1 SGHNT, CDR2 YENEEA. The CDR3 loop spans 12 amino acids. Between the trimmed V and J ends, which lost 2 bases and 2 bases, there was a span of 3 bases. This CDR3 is CASSLLNTEAFF. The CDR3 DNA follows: TGTGCCAGCAGCTTACTAAACACTGAAGCTTTCTTT. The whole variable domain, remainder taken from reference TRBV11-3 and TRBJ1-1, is EAGVVQSPRYKIIEKKQPVAFWCNPISGHNTLYWYLQNLGQGPELLIRYENEEAVDDSQLPKDRFSAERLKGVDSTLKIQPAELGDSAVYLCASSLLNTEAFFGQGTRLTVV.

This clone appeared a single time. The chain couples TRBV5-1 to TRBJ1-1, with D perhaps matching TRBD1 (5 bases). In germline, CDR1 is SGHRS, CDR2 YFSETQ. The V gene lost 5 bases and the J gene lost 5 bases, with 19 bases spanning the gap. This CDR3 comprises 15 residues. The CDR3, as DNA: TGCGCCAGCAGTAGGGGCGTAGGTTCGAGGACTGAAGCTTTCTTT. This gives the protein CASSRGVGSRTEAFF.

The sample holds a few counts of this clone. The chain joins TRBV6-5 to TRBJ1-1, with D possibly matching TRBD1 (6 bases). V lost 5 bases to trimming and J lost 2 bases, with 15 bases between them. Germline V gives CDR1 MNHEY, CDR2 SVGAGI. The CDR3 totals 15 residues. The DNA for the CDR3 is TGTGCCAGCAGTAAAACAACAGGGATTAACACTGAAGCTTTCTTT. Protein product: CASSKTTGINTEAFF.

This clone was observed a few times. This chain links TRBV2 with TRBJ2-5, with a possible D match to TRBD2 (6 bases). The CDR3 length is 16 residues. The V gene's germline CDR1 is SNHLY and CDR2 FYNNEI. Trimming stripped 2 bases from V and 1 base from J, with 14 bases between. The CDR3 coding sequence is TGTGCCAGCAGTGAATTCTCGGGGGTAACCCAAGAGACCCAGTACTTC. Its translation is CASSEFSGVTQETQYF.

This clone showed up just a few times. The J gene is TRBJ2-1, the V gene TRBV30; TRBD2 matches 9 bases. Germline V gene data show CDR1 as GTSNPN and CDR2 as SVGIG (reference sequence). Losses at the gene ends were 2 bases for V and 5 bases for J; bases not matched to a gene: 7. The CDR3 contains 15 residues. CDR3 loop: CAWSLRAGGDNEQFF. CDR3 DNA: TGTGCCTGGAGTCTGAGAGCGGGAGGAGACAATGAGCAGTTCTTC.

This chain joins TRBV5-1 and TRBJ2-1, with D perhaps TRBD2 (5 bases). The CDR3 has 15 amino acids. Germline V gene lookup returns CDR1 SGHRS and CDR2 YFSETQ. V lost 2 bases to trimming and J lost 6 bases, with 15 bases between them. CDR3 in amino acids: CASSLARAGSNEQFF. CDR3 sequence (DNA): TGCGCCAGCAGCTTAGCCCGGGCGGGTAGCAATGAGCAGTTCTTC.

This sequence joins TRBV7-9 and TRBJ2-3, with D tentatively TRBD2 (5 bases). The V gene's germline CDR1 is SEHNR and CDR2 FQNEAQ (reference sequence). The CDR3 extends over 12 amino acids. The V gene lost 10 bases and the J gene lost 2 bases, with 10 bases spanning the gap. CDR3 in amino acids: CATTGNTDTQYF. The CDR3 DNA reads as TGTGCCACAACGGGGAACACAGATACGCAGTATTTT.

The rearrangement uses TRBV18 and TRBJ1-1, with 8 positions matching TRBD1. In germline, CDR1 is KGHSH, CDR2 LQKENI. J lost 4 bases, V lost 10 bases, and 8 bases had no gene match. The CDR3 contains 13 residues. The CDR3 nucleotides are TGTGCCACGCAGGGGGCTGGAACCACTGAAGCTTTCTTT. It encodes CATQGAGTTEAFF. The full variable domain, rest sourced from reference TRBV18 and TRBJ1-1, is NAGVMQNPRHLVRRRGQEARLRCSPMKGHSHVYWYRQLPEEGLKFMVYLQKENIIDESGMPKERFSAEFPKEGPSILRIQQVVRGDSAAYFCATQGAGTTEAFFGQGTRLTVV.

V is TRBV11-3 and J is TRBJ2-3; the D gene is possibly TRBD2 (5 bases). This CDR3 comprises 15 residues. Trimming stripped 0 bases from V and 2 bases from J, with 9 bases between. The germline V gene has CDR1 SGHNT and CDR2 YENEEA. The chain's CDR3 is CASSLDGVYTDTQYF. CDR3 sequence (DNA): TGTGCCAGCAGCTTAGACGGGGTATACACAGATACGCAGTATTTT.